These T cell receptor beta chains were read from a single sample in a study of CD8+CD57+ T cells in acquired aplastic anemia. TCRdb analysed the reads with MiXCR anew, one entry per CDR3 protein. The repertoire has roughly 64,000 distinct CDR3 sequences, 50% to 70% of them found once; the top ten carry under 2.5%. The sequencing sample was made of sorted CD4+, CD8+, or CD8+CD57+ T cells (not recorded which) from PBMCs. The origin of the receptors is a human donor in good health, serving as a control. Both conserved end residues are part of each CDR3. The D gene is left open where the match is weak. Clone sizes are given selectively: once, few, many, or a class where the clone is expanded.

>TRBJ1-2|TRBV6-4|-|-
CASSDSEGDGYTF
TGTGCCAGCAGTGACTCCGAAGGGGATGGCTACACCTTC
>TRBJ1-2|TRBV10-1|-|-
CASSEDETYGYTF
TGCGCCAGCAGTGAGGACGAGACCTATGGCTACACCTTC
>TRBJ1-6|TRBV15|medium-sized|-
CATSRDHDRYNSPLHF
TGTGCCACCAGCAGAGATCATGACCGCTATAATTCACCCCTCCACTTT
>TRBJ2-7|TRBV7-9|-|TRBD1
CASSLDRTGGEQYF
TGTGCCAGCAGCTTAGATCGGACAGGGGGCGAGCAGTACTTC
>TRBJ1-1|TRBV3-1|many|TRBD1
CASSQGQGTTEAFF
TGTGCCAGCAGCCAAGGACAGGGGACCACTGAAGCTTTCTTT
>TRBJ2-1|TRBV2|few|TRBD2
CASKPSGTAGEQFF
TGTGCCAGCAAGCCTAGCGGGACAGCTGGTGAGCAGTTCTTC
>TRBJ2-5|TRBV7-6|once|TRBD2
CASSPTSGGFQETQYF
TGTGCCAGCAGCCCTACTAGCGGGGGGTTTCAAGAGACCCAGTACTTC
>TRBJ1-4|TRBV19|-|TRBD1
CASSPGQENEKLFF
TGTGCCAGTAGTCCCGGACAGGAAAATGAAAAACTGTTTTTT
>TRBJ2-2|TRBV12-3/TRBV12-4|many|-
CASRTGPGELFF
TGTGCCAGCAGGACAGGCCCCGGGGAGCTGTTTTTT
>TRBJ2-7|TRBV10-3|few|-
CAISEGYEQYF
TGTGCCATCAGTGAGGGCTACGAGCAGTACTTC
>TRBJ1-2|TRBV30|-|-
CAWSVLTNYGYTF
TGTGCCTGGAGTGTACTAACAAACTATGGCTACACCTTC
>TRBJ2-3|TRBV7-7|few|-
CASSSAGVDTQYF
TGTGCTAGCAGCTCCGCAGGGGTAGATACGCAGTATTTT
>TRBJ2-7|TRBV27|many|TRBD1
CASSRDRVYEQYF
TGTGCCAGCAGCAGGGACAGGGTCTACGAGCAGTACTTC
>TRBJ2-7|TRBV20-1|-|TRBD2
CSAPGLADLYEQYF
TGCAGTGCTCCGGGACTAGCGGACTTATACGAGCAGTACTTC
>TRBJ1-1|TRBV27|many|TRBD1
CASRDGYRDSEAFF
TGTGCCAGCAGGGATGGATACCGGGACAGTGAAGCTTTCTTT
>TRBJ2-7|TRBV20-1|-|-
CSASPGVHEQYF
TGCAGTGCTAGCCCAGGGGTCCACGAGCAGTACTTC
>TRBJ2-1|TRBV24-1|-|TRBD1
CATSDALPGQGADEQFF
TGTGCCACCAGTGACGCCCTACCGGGACAGGGGGCTGATGAGCAGTTCTTC
>TRBJ2-7|TRBV25-1|-|TRBD1
CASSGQGGEQYF
TGTGCCAGCAGTGGACAGGGCGGCGAGCAGTACTTC
>TRBJ2-7|TRBV18|many|-
CAGSLSGYEQYF
TGTGCCGGTAGCTTATCGGGGTACGAGCAGTACTTC
>TRBJ1-2|TRBV15|-|TRBD1
CATSRADRAYGYTF
TGTGCCACCAGCAGAGCTGACAGGGCTTATGGCTACACCTTC
>TRBJ1-5|TRBV2|-|-
CASSARVGNQPQHF
TGTGCCAGCAGTGCTCGGGTGGGGAATCAGCCCCAGCATTTT
>TRBJ1-1|TRBV2|-|TRBD1
CASSESGEQGEAFF
TGTGCCAGCAGTGAATCGGGGGAACAGGGGGAAGCTTTCTTT
>TRBJ1-2|TRBV25-1|-|-
CASKPDSSLDGYTF
TGTGCCAGCAAACCTGACAGCTCGCTCGATGGCTACACCTTC
>TRBJ1-4|TRBV7-9|-|TRBD1
CASSTTGEKLFF
TGTGCCAGCAGCACGACAGGGGAAAAACTGTTTTTT
>TRBJ2-7|TRBV2|-|-
CATSDFRGYEQYF
TGTGCCACCAGTGATTTTCGGGGATACGAGCAGTACTTC
>TRBJ1-1|TRBV27|many|-
CASSRPSTRNTEAFF
TGTGCCAGCAGTAGACCCTCGACACGGAACACTGAAGCTTTCTTT
>TRBJ1-6|TRBV2|-|-
CASSGSGYNSPLHF
TGTGCCAGCAGTGGCAGTGGCTATAATTCACCCCTCCACTTT
>TRBJ2-7|TRBV6-1|many|-
CASSESLGALYEQYF
TGTGCCAGCAGTGAAAGTCTCGGGGCTCTCTACGAGCAGTACTTC
>TRBJ2-2|TRBV12-3/TRBV12-4|-|-
CASLRQANIGELFF
TGTGCCAGCCTAAGACAGGCGAACATCGGGGAGCTGTTTTTT
>TRBJ2-5|TRBV7-3|few|TRBD1
CASSPGTGGEETQYF
TGTGCCAGCAGCCCGGGGACAGGGGGCGAAGAGACCCAGTACTTC
>TRBJ1-4|TRBV6-5|many|-
CASSYSSGGEKLFF
TGTGCCAGCAGTTACTCGTCAGGAGGCGAAAAACTGTTTTTT
>TRBJ1-5|TRBV2|-|TRBD1
CASTKDRAGNQPQHF
TGTGCCAGCACCAAGGACAGGGCCGGCAATCAGCCCCAGCATTTT
>TRBJ2-7|TRBV7-9|-|-
CASSLEEAEQYF
TGTGCCAGCAGCTTAGAGGAGGCCGAGCAGTACTTC
>TRBJ2-3|TRBV7-7|medium-sized|-
CASSLAPTSPDTQYF
TGTGCTAGCAGCTTAGCCCCGACTAGTCCTGATACGCAGTATTTT
>TRBJ1-2|TRBV19|-|-
CASQPPDISGNTF
TGTGCCAGCCAACCCCCGGACATCTCTGGAAACACCTTC
>TRBJ1-1|TRBV20-1|many|TRBD1
CSARGQVNTEAFF
TGCAGTGCCAGGGGACAGGTGAACACTGAAGCTTTCTTT
>TRBJ1-3|TRBV24-1|medium-sized|TRBD1
CATRDRGSSGNTIYF
TGTGCCACCAGGGACAGGGGAAGCTCTGGAAACACCATATATTTT
>TRBJ2-7|TRBV30|many|-
CAWSPRLTGSYEQYF
TGTGCCTGGAGTCCAAGGCTTACGGGTTCCTACGAGCAGTACTTC
>TRBJ1-1|TRBV12-3/TRBV12-4|once|-
CASSPEGVYTEAFF
TGTGCCAGCAGTCCCGAGGGGGTGTACACTGAAGCTTTCTTT
>TRBJ2-7|TRBV19|-|-
CASSQQAGAEQYF
TGTGCCAGTAGTCAACAGGCAGGGGCCGAGCAGTACTTC
>TRBJ2-7|TRBV11-1|-|TRBD2
CASSLATCGGPYEQYF
TGTGCCAGCAGTCTAGCAACTTGCGGGGGTCCCTACGAGCAGTACTTC
>TRBJ1-1|TRBV5-1|many|-
CASSLGGTAEAFF
TGCGCCAGCAGCTTGGGGGGGACCGCTGAAGCTTTCTTT
>TRBJ2-1|TRBV25-1|few|-
CASSEGGLLVENNEQFF
TGTGCCAGCAGTGAAGGAGGTCTTCTCGTCGAAAACAATGAGCAGTTCTTC
>TRBJ2-1|TRBV15|once|-
CATSNDNEQFF
TGTGCCACCAGCAATGACAATGAGCAGTTCTTC
>TRBJ1-5|TRBV10-1|-|-
CARRQADNDSNQPQHF
TGCGCCAGACGACAAGCAGACAACGATAGCAATCAGCCCCAGCATTTT
>TRBJ1-3|TRBV19|many|-
CASSRDGTSGNTIHF
TGTGCCAGTAGTAGGGACGGGACCTCTGGAAACACCATACATTTT
>TRBJ1-1|TRBV19|-|-
CASKESEGTEAFF
TGTGCCAGTAAGGAATCAGAGGGCACTGAAGCTTTCTTT
>TRBJ1-1|TRBV29-1|-|-
CSVLQGSTEAFF
TGCAGCGTGCTACAGGGAAGCACTGAAGCTTTCTTT
>TRBJ1-5|TRBV20-1|-|-
CSASGSRRNQPQHF
TGCAGTGCTAGTGGGTCGCGTCGCAATCAGCCCCAGCATTTT
>TRBJ2-5|TRBV20-1|many|TRBD2
CSAKASGTRQLQETQYF
TGCAGTGCTAAGGCCAGCGGGACTCGCCAGCTCCAAGAGACCCAGTACTTC
>TRBJ2-5|TRBV10-3|-|TRBD2
CAISPEGTSGRGETQYF
TGTGCCATCAGTCCCGAGGGGACTAGCGGGAGAGGGGAGACCCAGTACTTC
>TRBJ2-7|TRBV9|-|TRBD2
CARDLAGGIYEQYF
TGTGCTAGGGACCTAGCGGGAGGCATCTACGAGCAGTACTTC
>TRBJ1-2|TRBV5-1|-|-
CASSLELGVNYGYTF
TGCGCCAGCAGCTTGGAGTTAGGGGTTAACTATGGCTACACCTTC